This is a list of T cell receptor beta chains from one sample in a study of control samples from healthy donors and cancer patients. Method: immunoSEQ multiplex PCR; TCRdb's copy keeps in-frame clones and lacks some. Here the sample spans around 120,000 clones, around 89% being singletons. The specimen sequenced was blood. The receptors derive from a man aged 35 to 55 in good health. The CDR3 runs from the conserved cysteine through the conserved F or W. A D gene is named only where the DNA matches it firmly. The listing skips clone size in some rows; elsewhere it reads once, few, many or a size class.

J gene: TRBJ2-7
clone size: .
D gene: TRBD1
V gene: TRBV19
CDR3 length: 15
CDR3 protein: CASSRGQGRSREQYF
CDR3 DNA: TGTGCCAGTAGTCGAGGACAGGGGAGGTCACGGGAGCAGTACTTC

J gene: TRBJ1-2
clone size: .
D gene: .
V gene: TRBV7-9
CDR3 length: 13
CDR3 protein: CASSFETNYGYTF
CDR3 DNA: TGTGCCAGCAGCTTCGAAACTAACTATGGCTACACCTTC

J gene: TRBJ1-1
clone size: .
D gene: .
V gene: TRBV29-1
CDR3 length: 13
CDR3 protein: CSVRLPRGTEAFF
CDR3 DNA: TGCAGCGTACGCCTACCGAGGGGCACTGAAGCTTTCTTT

J gene: TRBJ1-5
clone size: .
D gene: .
V gene: TRBV6-5
CDR3 length: 13
CDR3 protein: CASSYSTSQPQHF
CDR3 DNA: TGTGCCAGCAGTTACTCGACCTCTCAGCCCCAGCATTTT

J gene: TRBJ2-7
clone size: .
D gene: .
V gene: TRBV3-1/TRBV3-2
CDR3 length: 9
CDR3 protein: CASKYEQYF
CDR3 DNA: TGTGCCAGCAAATACGAGCAGTACTTC

J gene: TRBJ2-1
clone size: .
D gene: .
V gene: TRBV12-5
CDR3 length: 15
CDR3 protein: CASGPMVAGNNEQFF
CDR3 DNA: TGTGCTAGTGGCCCAATGGTAGCAGGGAACAATGAGCAGTTCTTC

J gene: TRBJ1-5
clone size: .
D gene: .
V gene: TRBV24-1
CDR3 length: 16
CDR3 protein: CATSLPLQGPYQPQHF
CDR3 DNA: TGTGCCACCAGCCTACCTTTACAGGGACCCTATCAGCCCCAGCATTTT

J gene: TRBJ1-1
clone size: .
D gene: TRBD1
V gene: TRBV5-1
CDR3 length: 14
CDR3 protein: CASSGQGANTEAFF
CDR3 DNA: TGCGCCAGCAGCGGACAGGGGGCGAATACTGAAGCTTTCTTT

J gene: TRBJ2-7
clone size: .
D gene: .
V gene: TRBV7-8
CDR3 length: 14
CDR3 protein: CASSLGSSINEQYF
CDR3 DNA: TGTGCCAGCAGCTTAGGTTCCAGTATCAACGAGCAGTACTTC

J gene: TRBJ2-1
clone size: .
D gene: .
V gene: TRBV5-1
CDR3 length: 16
CDR3 protein: CASSQSSSLSYNEQFF
CDR3 DNA: TGCGCCAGCAGCCAATCTTCTAGTCTTTCCTACAATGAGCAGTTCTTC

J gene: TRBJ1-2
clone size: few
D gene: .
V gene: TRBV21-1
CDR3 length: 16
CDR3 protein: CASPKGMRWLIYGYTF
CDR3 DNA: TGTGCCAGCCCAAAAGGGATGCGGTGGCTAATCTATGGCTACACCTTC

J gene: TRBJ1-1
clone size: .
D gene: .
V gene: TRBV7-2
CDR3 length: 15
CDR3 protein: CASSSTGDKNTEAFF
CDR3 DNA: TGTGCCAGCAGCTCCACCGGGGACAAGAACACTGAAGCTTTCTTT

J gene: TRBJ2-1
clone size: .
D gene: TRBD2
V gene: TRBV5-1
CDR3 length: 14
CDR3 protein: CASSPGEGTNEQFF
CDR3 DNA: TGCGCCAGCAGCCCCGGGGAGGGGACGAATGAGCAGTTCTTC

J gene: TRBJ1-2
clone size: .
D gene: .
V gene: TRBV3-1/TRBV3-2
CDR3 length: 15
CDR3 protein: CASSPPGLSNYGYTF
CDR3 DNA: TGTGCCAGCAGCCCCCCGGGTCTTTCCAACTATGGCTACACCTTC

J gene: TRBJ2-6
clone size: many
D gene: TRBD1
V gene: TRBV30
CDR3 length: 18
CDR3 protein: CAWSVRQGIISGANVLTF
CDR3 DNA: TGTGCCTGGAGTGTACGACAGGGAATAATCTCTGGGGCCAACGTCCTGACTTTC

J gene: TRBJ1-2
clone size: .
D gene: .
V gene: TRBV19
CDR3 length: 14
CDR3 protein: CASSIEVGRGGYTF
CDR3 DNA: TGTGCCAGTAGTATAGAGGTGGGGCGGGGTGGCTACACCTTC

J gene: TRBJ2-7
clone size: .
D gene: .
V gene: TRBV28
CDR3 length: 12
CDR3 protein: CASSLVRYEQYF
CDR3 DNA: TGTGCCAGCAGTTTAGTCCGGTACGAGCAGTACTTC

J gene: TRBJ2-1
clone size: many
D gene: .
V gene: TRBV12-1
CDR3 length: 13
CDR3 protein: CASSYLGYNEQFF
CDR3 DNA: TGTGCCAGCAGCTACCTGGGGTACAATGAGCAGTTCTTC

J gene: TRBJ1-1
clone size: .
D gene: TRBD1
V gene: TRBV5-5
CDR3 length: 16
CDR3 protein: CASRVGRTGWGTEAFF
CDR3 DNA: TGTGCCAGCAGGGTGGGACGGACAGGCTGGGGCACTGAAGCTTTCTTT

J gene: TRBJ2-7
clone size: .
D gene: TRBD2
V gene: TRBV18
CDR3 length: 14
CDR3 protein: CASSPGLAGGIQYF
CDR3 DNA: TGTGCCAGCTCACCAGGGCTAGCGGGGGGAATACAGTACTTC